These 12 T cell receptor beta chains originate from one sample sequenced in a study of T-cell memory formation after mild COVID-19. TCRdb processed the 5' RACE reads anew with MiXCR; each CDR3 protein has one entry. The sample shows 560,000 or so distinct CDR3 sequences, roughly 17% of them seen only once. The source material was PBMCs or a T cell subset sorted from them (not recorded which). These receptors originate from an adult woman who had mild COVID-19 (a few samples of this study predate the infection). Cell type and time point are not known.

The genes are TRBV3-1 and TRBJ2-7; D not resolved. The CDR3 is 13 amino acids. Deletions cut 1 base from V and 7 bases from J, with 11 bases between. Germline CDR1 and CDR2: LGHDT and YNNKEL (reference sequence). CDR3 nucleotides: TGTGCCAGCAGCCAAGTCTCACGATTGGAGCAGTACTTC. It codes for CASSQVSRLEQYF.

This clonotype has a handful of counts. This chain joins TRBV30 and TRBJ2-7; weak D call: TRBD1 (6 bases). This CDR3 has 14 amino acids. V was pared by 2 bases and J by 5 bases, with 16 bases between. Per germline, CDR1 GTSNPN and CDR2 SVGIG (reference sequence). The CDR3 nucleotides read TGTGCCTGGAGTACCGGCGCCGGGACACACGAGCAGTACTTC. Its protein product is CAWSTGAGTHEQYF.

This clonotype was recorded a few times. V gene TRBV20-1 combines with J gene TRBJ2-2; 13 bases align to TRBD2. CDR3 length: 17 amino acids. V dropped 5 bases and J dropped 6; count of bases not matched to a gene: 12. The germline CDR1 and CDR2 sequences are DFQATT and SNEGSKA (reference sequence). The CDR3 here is CSAQPLAGGPLAGELFF. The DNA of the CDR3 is TGCAGTGCTCAACCACTAGCGGGGGGGCCGCTCGCCGGGGAGCTGTTTTTT.

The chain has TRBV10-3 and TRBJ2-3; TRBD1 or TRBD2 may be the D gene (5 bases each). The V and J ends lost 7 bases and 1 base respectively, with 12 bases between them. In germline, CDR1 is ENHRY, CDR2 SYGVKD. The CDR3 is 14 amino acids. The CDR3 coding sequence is TGTGCCATCAAAGGGACCCCTGGCACAGATACGCAGTATTTT. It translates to CAIKGTPGTDTQYF.

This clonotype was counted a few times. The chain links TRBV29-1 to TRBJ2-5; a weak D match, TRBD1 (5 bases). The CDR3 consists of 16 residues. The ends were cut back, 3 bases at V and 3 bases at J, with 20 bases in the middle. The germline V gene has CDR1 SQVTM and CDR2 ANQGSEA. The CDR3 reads CSVERPPGTGKETQYF. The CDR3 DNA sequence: TGCAGCGTTGAGCGCCCACCTGGAACAGGAAAAGAGACCCAGTACTTC. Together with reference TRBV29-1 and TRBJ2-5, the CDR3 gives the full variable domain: SAVISQKPSRDICQRGTSLTIQCQVDSQVTMMFWYRQQPGQSLTLIATANQGSEATYESGFVIDKFPISRPNLTFSTLTVSNMSPEDSSIYLCSVERPPGTGKETQYFGPGTRLLVL.

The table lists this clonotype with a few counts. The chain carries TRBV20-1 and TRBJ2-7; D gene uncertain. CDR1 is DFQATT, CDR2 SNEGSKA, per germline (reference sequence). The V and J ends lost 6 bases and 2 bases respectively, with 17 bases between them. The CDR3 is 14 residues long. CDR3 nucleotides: TGCAGTGCCACGGACGCCGGAGAGGCCTACGAGCAGTACTTC. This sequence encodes CSATDAGEAYEQYF.

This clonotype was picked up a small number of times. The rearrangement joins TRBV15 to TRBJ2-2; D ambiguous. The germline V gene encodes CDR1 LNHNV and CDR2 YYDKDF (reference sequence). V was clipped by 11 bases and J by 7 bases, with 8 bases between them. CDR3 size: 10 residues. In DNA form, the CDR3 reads TGTGCCCATGGGCACGGGGAGCTGTTTTTT. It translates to CAHGHGELFF.

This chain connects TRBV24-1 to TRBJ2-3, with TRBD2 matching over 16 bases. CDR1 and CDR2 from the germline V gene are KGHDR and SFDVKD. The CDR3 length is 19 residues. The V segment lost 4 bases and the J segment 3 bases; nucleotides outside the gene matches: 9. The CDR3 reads CATSEPGLAGGPWTDTQYF. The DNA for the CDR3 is TGTGCCACCAGTGAACCGGGACTAGCGGGAGGGCCGTGGACAGATACGCAGTATTTT.

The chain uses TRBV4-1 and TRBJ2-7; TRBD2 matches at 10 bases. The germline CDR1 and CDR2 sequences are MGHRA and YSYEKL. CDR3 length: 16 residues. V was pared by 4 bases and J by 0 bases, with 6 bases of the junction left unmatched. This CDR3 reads CASSRKAGGLSYEQYF. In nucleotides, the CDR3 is TGCGCCAGCAGCCGAAAAGCGGGGGGGCTCTCCTACGAGCAGTACTTC.

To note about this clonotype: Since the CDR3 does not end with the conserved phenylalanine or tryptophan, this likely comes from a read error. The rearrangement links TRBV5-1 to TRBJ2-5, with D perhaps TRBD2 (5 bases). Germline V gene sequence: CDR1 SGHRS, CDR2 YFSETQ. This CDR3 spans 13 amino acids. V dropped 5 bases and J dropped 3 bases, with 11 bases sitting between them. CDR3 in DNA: TGCGCCAGCAGACCTGACGGGGAAGAGACCCAGTACCTC. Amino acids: CASRPDGEETQYL.

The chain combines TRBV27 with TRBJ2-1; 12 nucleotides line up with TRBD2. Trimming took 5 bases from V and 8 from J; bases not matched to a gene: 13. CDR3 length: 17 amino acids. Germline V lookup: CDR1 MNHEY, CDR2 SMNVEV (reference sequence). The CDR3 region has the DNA TGTGCCAGCAGTCCGAGAACGACTAGCGGGAGTTTCTATGAGCAGTTCTTC. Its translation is CASSPRTTSGSFYEQFF.

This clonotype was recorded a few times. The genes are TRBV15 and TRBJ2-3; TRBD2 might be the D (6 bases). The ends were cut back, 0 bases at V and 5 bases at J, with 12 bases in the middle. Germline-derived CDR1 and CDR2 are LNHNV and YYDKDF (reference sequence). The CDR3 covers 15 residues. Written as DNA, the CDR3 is TGTGCCACCAGCAGAGATGCGGGGCTGGGAGATACGCAGTATTTT. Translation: CATSRDAGLGDTQYF. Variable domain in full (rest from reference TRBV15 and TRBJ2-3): DAMVIQNPRYQVTQFGKPVTLSCSQTLNHNVMYWYQQKSSQAPKLLFHYYDKDFNNEADTPDNFQSRRPNTSFCFLDIRSPGLGDTAMYLCATSRDAGLGDTQYFGPGTRLTVL.